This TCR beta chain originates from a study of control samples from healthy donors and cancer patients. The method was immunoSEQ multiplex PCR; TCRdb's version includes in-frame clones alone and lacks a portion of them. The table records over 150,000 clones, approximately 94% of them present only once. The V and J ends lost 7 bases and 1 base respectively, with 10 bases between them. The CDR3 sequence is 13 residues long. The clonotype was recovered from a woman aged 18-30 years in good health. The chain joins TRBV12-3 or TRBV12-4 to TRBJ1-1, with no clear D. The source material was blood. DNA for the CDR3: TGTGCCAGCAATCAATTAGGGAACACTGAAGCTTTCTTT. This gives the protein CASNQLGNTEAFF.